This record concerns one TCR beta chain sequence. The antigen remains undetermined. Unstimulated Tregs (CD4+CD25+CD127-) and CD4+CD25- non-Tregs were sorted from PBMCs. This specimen comes from a study of Tregs in tolerant kidney transplant recipients. Study-wide results and limits: Changing PCR primers prevented nucleotide comparison between some patients' samples. Tolerant patients' donor-specific Tregs expanded beyond overall Tregs, suggesting antigen-driven growth. The small number of patients limits these findings pending further validation.

Clones were sequenced by immunoSEQ multiplex PCR, and TCRdb holds only the in-frame ones, with some missing. The sample holds 75,000 to 85,000 clones; roughly 90% are singletons and the top ten take 0.34%. This CDR3 contains 16 residues. The V and J ends lost 5 bases and 6 bases respectively, with 23 bases between them. Germline V lookup: CDR1 MDHEN, CDR2 SYDVKM. The V gene is TRBV28, the J gene TRBJ2-7, with a possible D match to TRBD2 (6 bases). Sequences were derived from Tregs from blood, sampled before the transplant. The sequence derives from a human donor who received a combined kidney and bone marrow transplant. Here the CDR3 reads CASSAPRGLTRGEQYF. The CDR3 DNA reads as TGTGCCAGCAGTGCCCCCCGGGGCTTAACGCGGGGCGAGCAGTACTTC.